This T cell receptor beta chain is from a study of OX40 agonist ivuxolimab in advanced cancers. Background on the study: Two patients with cutaneous melanoma and one with hepatocellular carcinoma, three in total, showed partial responses.

Excluded were patients having autoimmune disease history or systemic immunosuppression. As for this clone: Its antigen remains unidentified.

This table comes from immunoSEQ multiplex PCR, and its TCRdb copy is limited to in-frame clones, with some not included. The sample contains 70,000 to 95,000 clones, 85% to 95% of which appear only once. The V gene lost 6 bases and the J gene lost 3 bases, with 14 bases spanning the gap. Germline CDR1 is MNHNY and CDR2 is SVGAGI (reference sequence). The CDR3 totals 14 residues. Study-wide results and caveats: Some patients who did not respond also had low normalized T-cell clonal expansion.

The chain uses TRBV6-6 and TRBJ1-1; unclear D gene. The material was CD4+ or CD8+ T cells sorted from blood, obtained in a trial of the OX40 agonist ivuxolimab. The TCR was taken from an adult with an advanced solid tumor such as melanoma, head and neck, liver or kidney cancer. CDR3 bases: TGTGCCAGCAGACGCCAGGACGGATACACTGAAGCTTTCTTT. Translation gives CASRRQDGYTEAFF.